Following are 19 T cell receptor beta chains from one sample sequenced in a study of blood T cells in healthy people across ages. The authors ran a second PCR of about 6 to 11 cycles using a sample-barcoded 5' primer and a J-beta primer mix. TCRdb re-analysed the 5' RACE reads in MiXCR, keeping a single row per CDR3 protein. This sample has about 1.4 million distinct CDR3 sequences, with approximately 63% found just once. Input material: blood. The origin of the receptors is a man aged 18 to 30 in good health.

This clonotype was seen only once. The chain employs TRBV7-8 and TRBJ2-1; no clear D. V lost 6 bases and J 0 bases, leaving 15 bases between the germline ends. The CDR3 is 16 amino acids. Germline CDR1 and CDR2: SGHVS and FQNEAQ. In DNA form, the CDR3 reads TGTGCCAGCAGTTCCGCCCAGAAGGTCTCCTACAATGAGCAGTTCTTC. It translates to CASSSAQKVSYNEQFF.

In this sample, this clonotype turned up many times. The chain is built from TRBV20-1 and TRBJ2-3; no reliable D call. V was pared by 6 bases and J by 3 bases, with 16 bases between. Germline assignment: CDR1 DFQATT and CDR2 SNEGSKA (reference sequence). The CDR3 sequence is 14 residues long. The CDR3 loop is CSAIPPLLTDTQYF. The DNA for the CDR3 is TGCAGTGCCATTCCACCACTGCTAACAGATACGCAGTATTTT.

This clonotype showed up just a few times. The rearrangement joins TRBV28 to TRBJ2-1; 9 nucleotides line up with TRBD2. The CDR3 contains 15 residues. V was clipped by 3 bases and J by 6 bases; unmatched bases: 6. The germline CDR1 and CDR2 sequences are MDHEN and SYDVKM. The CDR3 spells CASSFLSGGTNEQFF. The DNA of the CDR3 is TGTGCCAGCAGTTTCCTCAGCGGGGGGACCAATGAGCAGTTCTTC.

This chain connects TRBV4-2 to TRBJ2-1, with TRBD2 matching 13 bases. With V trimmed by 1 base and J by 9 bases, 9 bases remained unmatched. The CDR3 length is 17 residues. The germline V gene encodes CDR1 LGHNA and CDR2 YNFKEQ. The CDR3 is CASSQGTSGGGFSEQFF. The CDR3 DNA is TGTGCCAGCAGCCAAGGAACTAGCGGGGGGGGATTTTCTGAGCAGTTCTTC.

The CDR3 region is CASRSDRGTTYTEAFF. The CDR3 coding sequence is TGTGCCAGCAGGTCCGACCGGGGGACGACCTACACTGAAGCTTTCTTT. The J gene is TRBJ1-1, the V gene TRBV28; a possible D gene is TRBD1 (5 bases). Germline CDR1 reads MDHEN; CDR2 reads SYDVKM. The V gene lost 6 bases and the J gene lost 3 bases, with 20 bases spanning the gap. The length of the CDR3 is 16 residues.

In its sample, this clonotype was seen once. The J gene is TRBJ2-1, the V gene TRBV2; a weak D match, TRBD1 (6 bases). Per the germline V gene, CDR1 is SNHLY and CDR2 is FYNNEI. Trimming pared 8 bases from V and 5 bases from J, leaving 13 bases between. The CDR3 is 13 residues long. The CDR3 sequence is CASGRGPNNEQFF. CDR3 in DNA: TGTGCCAGCGGCAGGGGACCTAACAATGAGCAGTTCTTC.

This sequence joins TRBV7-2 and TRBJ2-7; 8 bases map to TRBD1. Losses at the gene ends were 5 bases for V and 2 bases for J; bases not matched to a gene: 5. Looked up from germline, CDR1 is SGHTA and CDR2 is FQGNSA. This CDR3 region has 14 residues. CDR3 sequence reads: CASSGGQATYEQYF. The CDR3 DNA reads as TGTGCCAGCAGCGGGGGACAGGCCACCTACGAGCAGTACTTC.

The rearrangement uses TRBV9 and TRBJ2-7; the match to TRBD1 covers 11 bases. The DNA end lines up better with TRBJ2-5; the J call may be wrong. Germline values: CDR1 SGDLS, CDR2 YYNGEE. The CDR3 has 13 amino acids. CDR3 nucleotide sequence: TGTGCCAGCAGCGCCGGGACAGGGGGGACCCAGTACTTC. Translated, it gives CASSAGTGGTQYF.

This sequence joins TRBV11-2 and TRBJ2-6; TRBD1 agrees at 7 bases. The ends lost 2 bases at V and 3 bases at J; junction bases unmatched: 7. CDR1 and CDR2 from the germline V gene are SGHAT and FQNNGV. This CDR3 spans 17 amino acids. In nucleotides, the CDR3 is TGTGCCAGCAGCTTAACAGGGGTGCTAGGTGGGGCCAACGTCCTGACTTTC. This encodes CASSLTGVLGGANVLTF.

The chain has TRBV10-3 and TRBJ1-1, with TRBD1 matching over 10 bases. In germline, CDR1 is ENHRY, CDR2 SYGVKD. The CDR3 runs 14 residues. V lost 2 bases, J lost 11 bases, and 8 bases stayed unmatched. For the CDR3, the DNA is TGTGCCATCAGTGAGAGGGGACAGGGGTCCTGGGCTTTCTTT. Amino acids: CAISERGQGSWAFF.

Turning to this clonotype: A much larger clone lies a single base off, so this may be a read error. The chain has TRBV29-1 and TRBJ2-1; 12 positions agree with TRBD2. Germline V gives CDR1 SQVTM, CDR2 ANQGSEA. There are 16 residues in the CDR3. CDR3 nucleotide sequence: TGCGGCGTTACGTTGCTAGCGGGAGGGCCGCGGAATGAGCAGTTCTTC. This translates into CGVTLLAGGPRNEQFF.

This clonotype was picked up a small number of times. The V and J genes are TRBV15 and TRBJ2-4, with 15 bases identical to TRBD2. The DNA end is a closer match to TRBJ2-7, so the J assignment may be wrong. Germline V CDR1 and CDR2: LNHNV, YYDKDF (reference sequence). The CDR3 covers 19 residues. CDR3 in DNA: TGTGCCACCAGCAGGGTGGGACTAGCGGGAGGTGTTTTCTCCTACGAGCAGTACTTC. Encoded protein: CATSRVGLAGGVFSYEQYF.

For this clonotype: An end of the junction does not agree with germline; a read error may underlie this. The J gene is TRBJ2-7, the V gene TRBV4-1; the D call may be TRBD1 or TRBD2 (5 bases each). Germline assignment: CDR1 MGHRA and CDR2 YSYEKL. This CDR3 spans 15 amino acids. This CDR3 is CASSPMGDGSHEQYF. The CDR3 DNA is TGCGCCAGCAGTCCCATGGGGGACGGCTCCCACGAGCAGTACTTC.

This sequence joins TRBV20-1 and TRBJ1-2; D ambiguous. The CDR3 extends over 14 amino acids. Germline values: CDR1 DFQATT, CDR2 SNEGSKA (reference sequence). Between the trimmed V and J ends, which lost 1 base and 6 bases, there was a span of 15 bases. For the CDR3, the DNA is TGCAGTGCTAGAGCAGAAATCAGGAGAGATGGCTACACCTTC. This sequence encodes CSARAEIRRDGYTF.

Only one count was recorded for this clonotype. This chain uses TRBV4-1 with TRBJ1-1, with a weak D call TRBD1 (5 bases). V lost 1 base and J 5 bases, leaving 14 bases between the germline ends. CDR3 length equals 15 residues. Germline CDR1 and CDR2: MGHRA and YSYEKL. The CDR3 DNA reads TGCGCCAGCAGCCAAGTTGTAGGGGCGGGAACTGAAGCTTTCTTT. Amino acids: CASSQVVGAGTEAFF.

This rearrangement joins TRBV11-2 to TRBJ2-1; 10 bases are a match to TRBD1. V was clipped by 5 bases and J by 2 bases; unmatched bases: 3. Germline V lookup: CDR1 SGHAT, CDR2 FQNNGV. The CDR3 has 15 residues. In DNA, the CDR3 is TGTGCCAGCAGCGGACAGGGGGGAGCCTACAATGAGCAGTTCTTC. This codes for CASSGQGGAYNEQFF.

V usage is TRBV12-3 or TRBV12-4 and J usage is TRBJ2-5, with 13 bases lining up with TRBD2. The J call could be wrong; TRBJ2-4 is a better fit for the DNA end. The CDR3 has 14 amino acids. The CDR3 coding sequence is TGTGCCAGCAGACTAGCGGGGGGGATAAACATTCAGTACTTC. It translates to CASRLAGGINIQYF.

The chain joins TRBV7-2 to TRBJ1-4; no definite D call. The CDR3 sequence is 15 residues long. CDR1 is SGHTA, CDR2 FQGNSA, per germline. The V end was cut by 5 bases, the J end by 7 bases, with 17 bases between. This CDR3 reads CASSTRRTSSEKLFF. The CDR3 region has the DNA TGTGCCAGCAGCACACGACGGACTAGTAGTGAAAAACTGTTTTTT.

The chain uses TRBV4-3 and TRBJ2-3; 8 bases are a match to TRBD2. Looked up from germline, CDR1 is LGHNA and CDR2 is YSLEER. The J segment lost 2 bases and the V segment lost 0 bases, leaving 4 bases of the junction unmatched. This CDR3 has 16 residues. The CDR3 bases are TGCGCCAGCAGCCAAGAAGGAGCGGGGGACACAGATACGCAGTATTTT. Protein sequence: CASSQEGAGDTDTQYF.